The subject of this entry is one TCR beta chain. Its antigen remains unidentified. No base-level quality is on record; no much larger clone is a single base apart. The sample is drawn from a study of blood T cell repertoires in COVID-19 (dated by TCRdb to 2020 to 2021). The study in broad terms: The collaborator samples originated in the United States, Italy and Spain and spanned the acute and convalescent phases of COVID-19. The material from the prospective study consisted of cDNA or gDNA derived from T cells, B-cell-depleted T cells, or PBMCs. Deeply sampled blood TCRbeta repertoires from subjects exposed to, actively infected with, or recovered from COVID-19 were included in the dataset. The repertoires were released in a freely available public database intended as a resource for research on the immune response to SARS-CoV-2. The samples were drawn from two sources: the first 160 participants of the ongoing ImmuneRACE study, and 1,254 subjects contributed by 6 global collaborators. Sample metadata almost always included a de-identified subject ID, COVID-19 status, age in years and sex. Where available, HLA class I and class II types were taken from metadata supplied by the sample provider and were not determined by assay-based typing. Results and caveats for the whole study, not just this receptor: The quantity of clinical and demographic metadata differed by source and by participant and was supplied without curation.

TCRbeta CDR3 regions were amplified from genomic DNA by means of the immunoSEQ Assay, a bias-controlled multiplex PCR. The original pipeline was this. Within the assay, amplification of reference gene primers was used to estimate how many nucleated cells each sample contained. Sequence reads were collapsed and filtered to measure the absolute abundance of every unique TCRbeta CDR3 rearrangement. For each sample, productive Simpson clonality was calculated by taking the square root of Simpson's diversity index across productive rearrangements. TCRdb retrieved this table from immuneACCESS and kept in-frame rearrangements only. Not all clones are present; in checked studies, unresolved V genes account for under half, and no reason is known for the remainder. From that table come the V and J calls and clone size; the DNA was used to work out D and trimming. Counted in this sample were approximately 160,000 clones; around 83% of them appeared once. More than 6.5% of the sample is in the top ten clones.

At one collaborating source in Seattle, patients were enrolled during active infection and were followed longitudinally through the course of disease. Whole blood was collected in K2EDTA tubes by collaborating institutions according to the institutions' own protocols. For TCRbeta analysis, collaborator samples were shipped as frozen whole blood, as isolated PBMCs, or as DNA extracted from either sample type. Spanning cysteine to phenylalanine, the CDR3 consists of 16 amino acids. The retained sequence is limited to the CDR3, 48 bases, with the frame set at the first base. The CDR1 and CDR2 encoded by the germline V gene (reference sequence) are PRHDT and FYEKMQ. The germline V and J ends show losses of 5 bases and 4 bases respectively, and no gene match explains 10 bases of the junction.

The receptor was derived from a woman aged 60-70 years with COVID-19, enrolled during active disease. The chain is made from TRBV13 and TRBJ2-1; 8 middle bases align to TRBD2. Sequenced: peripheral blood. The sequence in DNA is TGTGCCAGCAGCCCGCCAAGAGCGGGAGTTTACAATGAGCAGTTCTTC. It translates as CASSPPRAGVYNEQFF.